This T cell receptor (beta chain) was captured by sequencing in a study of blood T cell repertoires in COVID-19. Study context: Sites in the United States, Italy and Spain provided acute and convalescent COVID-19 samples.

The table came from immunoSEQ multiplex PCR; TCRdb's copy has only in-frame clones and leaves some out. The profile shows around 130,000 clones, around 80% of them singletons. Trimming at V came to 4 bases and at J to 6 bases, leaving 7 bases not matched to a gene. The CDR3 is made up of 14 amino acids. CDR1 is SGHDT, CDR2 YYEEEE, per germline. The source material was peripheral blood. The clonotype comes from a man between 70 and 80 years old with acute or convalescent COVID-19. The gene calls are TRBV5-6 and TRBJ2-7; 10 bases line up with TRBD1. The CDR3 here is CASSGAGTGVEQYF. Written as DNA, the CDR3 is TGTGCCAGCAGCGGGGCCGGGACAGGGGTCGAGCAGTACTTC.